This T cell receptor beta chain was retrieved from a study of identical twins. Notes on the study in general: Within twin pairs, the out-of-frame alpha sequences they shared showed excess low generation probability. Potential partial confounding of zero-insertion analyses by invariant MAIT and iNKT cells was noted.

As for this clonotype: Its antigen is unknown.

This CDR3 is 14 amino acids long. V lost 3 bases to trimming and J lost 10 bases; unmatched junction nucleotides: 7. The germline CDR1 and CDR2 sequences are SGHTA and FQGNSA. TCRdb fed the 5' RACE reads into MiXCR, producing one record per CDR3 protein. This table holds about 1.7 million distinct CDR3 sequences, less than 35% found once. The receptor comes from a newborn girl in good health. Sequencing input: cord blood. The chain recombines TRBV7-2 with TRBJ2-1; the match to TRBD2 covers 9 bases. CDR3 sequence: CASSFLAGPSEQFF. The DNA of the CDR3 is TGTGCCAGCAGCTTTCTAGCGGGGCCCTCCGAGCAGTTCTTC.